This T cell receptor (beta chain) was sequenced during a study of OX40 agonist ivuxolimab in advanced cancers. Across the whole study: The drug used for patients, ivuxolimab, was an agonistic anti-OX40 (CD134) antibody.

This CDR3 spans 14 amino acids. CDR1 SGHDT and CDR2 YYEEEE come from the germline V gene. V was clipped by 7 bases and J by 5 bases; unmatched bases: 1. To note about this clone: Its antigen remains unknown.

Broader study findings: Clonal expansion was seen in CD4+ and CD8+ blood T cells by week 6 at 0.1 to 3.0 mg/kg.

Sequencing was performed with immunoSEQ multiplex PCR; in TCRdb, only in-frame clones are kept and a portion is missing. The sample holds some 76,000 clones, 90% to 95% seen once. The receptor was isolated from an adult with an advanced solid tumor such as melanoma, head and neck, liver or kidney cancer. V and J are TRBV5-6 and TRBJ2-3; 16 nucleotides match TRBD2. Source: CD4+ or CD8+ T cells sorted from blood, taken in a trial of the OX40 agonist ivuxolimab. CDR3 in DNA: TGTGCCAGCGGGACTAGCGGGGGGGTAGATACGCAGTATTTT. Encoded protein: CASGTSGGVDTQYF.